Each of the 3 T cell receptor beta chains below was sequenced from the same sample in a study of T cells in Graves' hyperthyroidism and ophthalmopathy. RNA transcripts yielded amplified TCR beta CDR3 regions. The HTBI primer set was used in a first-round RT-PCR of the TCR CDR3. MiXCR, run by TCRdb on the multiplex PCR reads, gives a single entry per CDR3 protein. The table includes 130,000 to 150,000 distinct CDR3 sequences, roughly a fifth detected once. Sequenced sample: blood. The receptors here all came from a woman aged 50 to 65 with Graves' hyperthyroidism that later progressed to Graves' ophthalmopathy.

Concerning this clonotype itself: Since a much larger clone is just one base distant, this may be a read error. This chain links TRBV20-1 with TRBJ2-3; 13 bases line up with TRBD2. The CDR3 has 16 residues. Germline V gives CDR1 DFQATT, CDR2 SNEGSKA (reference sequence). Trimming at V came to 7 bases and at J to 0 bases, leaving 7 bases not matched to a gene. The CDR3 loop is CSVSGLAGVSTDTQYF. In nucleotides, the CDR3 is TGCAGTGTTAGCGGACTAGCGGGAGTTAGCACAGATACGCAGTATTTT.

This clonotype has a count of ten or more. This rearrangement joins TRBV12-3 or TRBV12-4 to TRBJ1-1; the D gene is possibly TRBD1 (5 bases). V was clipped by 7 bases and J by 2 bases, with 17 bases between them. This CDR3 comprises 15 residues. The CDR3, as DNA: TGTGCCAGCACCCCAAGAGGGGTGGAAAACACTGAAGCTTTCTTT. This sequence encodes CASTPRGVENTEAFF.

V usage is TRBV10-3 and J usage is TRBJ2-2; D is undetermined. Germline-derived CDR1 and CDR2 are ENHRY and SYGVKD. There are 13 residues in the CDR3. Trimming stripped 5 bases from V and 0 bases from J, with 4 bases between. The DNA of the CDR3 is TGTGCCATCAGTTCCACGAACACCGGGGAGCTGTTTTTT. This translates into CAISSTNTGELFF.